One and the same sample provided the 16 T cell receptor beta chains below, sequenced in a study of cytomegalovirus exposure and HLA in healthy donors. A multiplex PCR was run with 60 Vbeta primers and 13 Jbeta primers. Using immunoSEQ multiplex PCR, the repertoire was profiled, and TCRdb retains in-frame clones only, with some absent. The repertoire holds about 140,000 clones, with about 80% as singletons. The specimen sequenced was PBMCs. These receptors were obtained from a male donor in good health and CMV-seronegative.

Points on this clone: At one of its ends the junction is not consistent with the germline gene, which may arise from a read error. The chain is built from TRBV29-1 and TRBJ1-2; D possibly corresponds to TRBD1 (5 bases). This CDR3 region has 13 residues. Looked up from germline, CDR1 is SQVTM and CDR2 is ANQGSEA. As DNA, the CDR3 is TGTAGCGCAGAAAGAAGGGGCGTCTATGGCTACACCTTC. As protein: CSAERRGVYGYTF.

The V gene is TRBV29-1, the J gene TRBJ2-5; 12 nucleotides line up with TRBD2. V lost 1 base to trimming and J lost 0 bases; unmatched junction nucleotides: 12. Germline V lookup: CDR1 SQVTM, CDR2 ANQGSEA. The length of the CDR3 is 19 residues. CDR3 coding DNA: TGCAGCGTTGAAGGGGGGGCCTTTTGGACTAGCGGGGACCAAGAGACCCAGTACTTC. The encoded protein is CSVEGGAFWTSGDQETQYF.

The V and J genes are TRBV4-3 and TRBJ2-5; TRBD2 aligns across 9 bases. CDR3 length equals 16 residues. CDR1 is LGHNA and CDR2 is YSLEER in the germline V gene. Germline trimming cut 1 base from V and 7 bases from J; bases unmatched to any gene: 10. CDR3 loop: CASSQVGGGREGTQYF. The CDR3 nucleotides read TGCGCCAGCAGCCAAGTCGGGGGCGGGAGGGAGGGGACCCAGTACTTC.

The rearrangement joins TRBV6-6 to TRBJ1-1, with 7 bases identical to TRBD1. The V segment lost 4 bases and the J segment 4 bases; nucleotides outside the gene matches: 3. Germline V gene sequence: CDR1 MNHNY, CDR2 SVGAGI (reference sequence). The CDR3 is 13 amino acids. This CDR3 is CASSSDRVTEAFF. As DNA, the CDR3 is TGTGCCAGCAGTTCTGACAGGGTCACTGAAGCTTTCTTT.

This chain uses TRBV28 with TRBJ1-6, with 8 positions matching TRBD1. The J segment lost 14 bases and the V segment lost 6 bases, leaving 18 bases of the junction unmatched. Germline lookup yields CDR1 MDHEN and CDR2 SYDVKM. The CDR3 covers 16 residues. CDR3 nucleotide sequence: TGTGCCAGCAGCTCAGGGGGCCTTGGGCGGGACGTCTCCCTCCACTTT. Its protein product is CASSSGGLGRDVSLHF.

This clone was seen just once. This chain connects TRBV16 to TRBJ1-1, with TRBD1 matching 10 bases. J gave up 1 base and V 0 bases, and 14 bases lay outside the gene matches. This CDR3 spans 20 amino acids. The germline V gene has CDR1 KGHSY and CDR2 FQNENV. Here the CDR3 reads CASSQSSTGGLAKPNTEAFF. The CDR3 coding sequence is TGTGCCAGCAGCCAATCTTCGACAGGGGGCTTAGCAAAGCCGAACACTGAAGCTTTCTTT.

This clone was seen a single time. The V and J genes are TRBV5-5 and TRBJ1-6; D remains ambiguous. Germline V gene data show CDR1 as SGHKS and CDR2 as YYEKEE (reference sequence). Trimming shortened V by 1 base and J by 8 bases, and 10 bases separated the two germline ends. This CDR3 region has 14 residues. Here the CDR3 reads CASSLWQRDSPLHF. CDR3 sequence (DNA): TGTGCCAGCAGCTTGTGGCAGCGCGATTCACCCCTCCACTTT.

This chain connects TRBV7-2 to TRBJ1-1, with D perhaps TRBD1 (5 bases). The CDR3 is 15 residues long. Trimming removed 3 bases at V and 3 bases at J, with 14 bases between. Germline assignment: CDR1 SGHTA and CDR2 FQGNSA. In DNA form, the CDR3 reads TGTGCCAGCAGCTTGGGAGGGGTAGGTCACACTGAAGCTTTCTTT. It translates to CASSLGGVGHTEAFF. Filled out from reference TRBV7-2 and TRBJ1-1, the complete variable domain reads GAGVSQSPSNKVTEKGKDVELRCDPISGHTALYWYRQSLGQGLEFLIYFQGNSAPDKSGLPSDRFSAERTGGSVSTLTIQRTQQEDSAVYLCASSLGGVGHTEAFFGQGTRLTVV.

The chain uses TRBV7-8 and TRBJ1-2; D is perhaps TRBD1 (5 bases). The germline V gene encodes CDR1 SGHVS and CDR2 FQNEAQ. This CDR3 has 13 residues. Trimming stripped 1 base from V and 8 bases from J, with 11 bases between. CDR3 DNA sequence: TGTGCCAGCAGCTTAGGACAGCAGGTGGGCTACACCTTC. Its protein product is CASSLGQQVGYTF.

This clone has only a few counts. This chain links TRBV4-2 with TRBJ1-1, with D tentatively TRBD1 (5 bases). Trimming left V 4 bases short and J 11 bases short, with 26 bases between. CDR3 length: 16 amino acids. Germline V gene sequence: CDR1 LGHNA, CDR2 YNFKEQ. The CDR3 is CASSPYTGTLLARAFF. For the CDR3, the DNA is TGTGCCAGCAGCCCCTATACAGGTACTCTGCTTGCGAGGGCTTTCTTT.

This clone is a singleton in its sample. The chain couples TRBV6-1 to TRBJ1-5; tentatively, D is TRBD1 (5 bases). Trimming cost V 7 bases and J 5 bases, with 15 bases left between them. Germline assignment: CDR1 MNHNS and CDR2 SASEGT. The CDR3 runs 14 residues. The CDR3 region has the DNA TGTGCCAGCACTCGGGACGGGGGGTATCAGCCCCAGCATTTT. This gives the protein CASTRDGGYQPQHF.

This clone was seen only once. The CDR3 spells CASSPSLGYTF. CDR3 bases: TGTGCCAGCTCACCATCCCTCGGCTACACCTTC. The rearrangement joins TRBV18 to TRBJ1-2; no reliable D call. Germline CDR1 is KGHSH and CDR2 is LQKENI. V was cut by 2 bases and J by 8 bases, with 6 bases left in between. This CDR3 has 11 residues.

The CDR3 coding sequence is TGCAGCGTCCGGGAAAAAGAGACCCAGTACTTC. Amino acid sequence: CSVREKETQYF. The V and J genes are TRBV29-1 and TRBJ2-5; tentative D call: TRBD2 (5 bases). CDR3 length equals 11 residues. From germline, CDR1 is SQVTM and CDR2 ANQGSEA. Trimming pared 6 bases from V and 3 bases from J, leaving 8 bases between.

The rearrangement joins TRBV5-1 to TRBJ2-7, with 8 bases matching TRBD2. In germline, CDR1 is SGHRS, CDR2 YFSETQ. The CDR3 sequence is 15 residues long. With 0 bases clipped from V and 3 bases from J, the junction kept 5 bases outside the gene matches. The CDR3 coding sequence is TGCGCCAGCAGCTTGGCCGGGGGGGATGTCTACGAGCAGTACTTC. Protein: CASSLAGGDVYEQYF.

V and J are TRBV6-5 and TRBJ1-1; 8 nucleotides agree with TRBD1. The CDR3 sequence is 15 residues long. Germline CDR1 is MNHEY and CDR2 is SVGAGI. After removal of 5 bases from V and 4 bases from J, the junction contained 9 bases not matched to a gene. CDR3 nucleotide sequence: TGTGCCAGCAGTACCCGGACAGGGAGGAGCACTGAAGCTTTCTTT. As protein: CASSTRTGRSTEAFF.

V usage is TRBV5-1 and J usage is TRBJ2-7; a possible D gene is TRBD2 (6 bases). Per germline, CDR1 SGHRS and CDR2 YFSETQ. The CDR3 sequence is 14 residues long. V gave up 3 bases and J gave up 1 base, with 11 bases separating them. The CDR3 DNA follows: TGCGCCAGCAGCTCGTGGGCGGGGTCCTACGAGCAGTACTTC. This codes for CASSSWAGSYEQYF. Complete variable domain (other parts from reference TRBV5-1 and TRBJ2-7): KAGVTQTPRYLIKTRGQQVTLSCSPISGHRSVSWYQQTPGQGLQFLFEYFSETQRNKGNFPGRFSGRQFSNSRSEMNVSTLELGDSALYLCASSSWAGSYEQYFGPGTRLTVT.